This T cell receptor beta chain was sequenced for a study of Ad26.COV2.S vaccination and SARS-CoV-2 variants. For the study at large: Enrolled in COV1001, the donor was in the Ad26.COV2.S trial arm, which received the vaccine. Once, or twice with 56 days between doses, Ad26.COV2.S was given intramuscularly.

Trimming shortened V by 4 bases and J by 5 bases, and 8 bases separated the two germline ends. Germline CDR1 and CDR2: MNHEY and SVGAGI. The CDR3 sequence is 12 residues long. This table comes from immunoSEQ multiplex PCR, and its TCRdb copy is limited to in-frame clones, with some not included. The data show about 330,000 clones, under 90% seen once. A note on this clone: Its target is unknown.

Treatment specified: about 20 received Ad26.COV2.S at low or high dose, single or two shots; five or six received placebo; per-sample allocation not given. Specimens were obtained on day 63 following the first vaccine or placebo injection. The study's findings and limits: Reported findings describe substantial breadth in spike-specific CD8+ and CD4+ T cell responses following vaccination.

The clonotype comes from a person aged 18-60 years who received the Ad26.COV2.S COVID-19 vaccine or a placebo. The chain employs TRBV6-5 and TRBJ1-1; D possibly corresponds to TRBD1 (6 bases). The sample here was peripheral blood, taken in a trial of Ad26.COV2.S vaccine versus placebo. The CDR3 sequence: CASSFQGTEAFF. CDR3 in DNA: TGTGCCAGCAGTTTTCAGGGGACTGAAGCTTTCTTT.